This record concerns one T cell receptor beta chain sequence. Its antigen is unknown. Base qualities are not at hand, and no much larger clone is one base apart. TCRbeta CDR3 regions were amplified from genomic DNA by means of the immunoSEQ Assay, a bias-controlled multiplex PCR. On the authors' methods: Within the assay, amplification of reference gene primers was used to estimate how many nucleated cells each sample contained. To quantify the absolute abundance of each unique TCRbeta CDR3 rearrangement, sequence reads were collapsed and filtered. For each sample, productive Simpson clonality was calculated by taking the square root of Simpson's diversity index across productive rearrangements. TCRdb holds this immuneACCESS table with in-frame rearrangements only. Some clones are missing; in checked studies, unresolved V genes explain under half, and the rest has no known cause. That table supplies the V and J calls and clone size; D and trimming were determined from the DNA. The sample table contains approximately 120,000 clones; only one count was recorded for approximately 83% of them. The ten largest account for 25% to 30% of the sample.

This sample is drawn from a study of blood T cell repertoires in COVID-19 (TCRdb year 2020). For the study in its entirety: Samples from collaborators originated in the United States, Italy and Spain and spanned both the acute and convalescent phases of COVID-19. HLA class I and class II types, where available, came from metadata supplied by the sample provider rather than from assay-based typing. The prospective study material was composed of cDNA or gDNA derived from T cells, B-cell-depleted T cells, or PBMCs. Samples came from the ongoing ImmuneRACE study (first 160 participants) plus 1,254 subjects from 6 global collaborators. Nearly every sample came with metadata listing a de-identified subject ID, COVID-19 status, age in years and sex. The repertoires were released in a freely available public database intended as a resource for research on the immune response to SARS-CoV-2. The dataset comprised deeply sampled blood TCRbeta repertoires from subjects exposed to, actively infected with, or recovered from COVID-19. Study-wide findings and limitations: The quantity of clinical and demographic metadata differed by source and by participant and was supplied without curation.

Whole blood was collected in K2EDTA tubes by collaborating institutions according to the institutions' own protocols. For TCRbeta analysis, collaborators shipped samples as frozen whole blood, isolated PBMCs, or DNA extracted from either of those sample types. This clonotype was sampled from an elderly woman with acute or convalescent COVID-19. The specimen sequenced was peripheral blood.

The CDR3 protein sequence reads: CASSKELPESQVADTQYF. Here is the DNA: TGTGCCAGCAGCAAAGAACTCCCCGAGTCGCAAGTGGCAGATACGCAGTATTTT. The V and J genes are TRBV21-1 and TRBJ2-3; the table's D call, TRBD2, has no DNA check behind it. TRBV21-1 is classified as a pseudogene. Inclusive of the bounding cysteine and phenylalanine, the CDR3 is 18 residues long. Kept here is only the CDR3 DNA, which spans 54 bases and is read in frame from base 1.